This TCR beta chain was sequenced in a study of T-cell memory formation after mild COVID-19. Study-level information: Across donors, TCR clusters were largely donor specific. Study-wide results and caveats: Certain responding clones were present in pre-infection memory, suggesting participation of cross-reactive memory. CD4+ bias marked clones expanding day 15 to 37, unlike balanced contracting clones.

5'RACE, which relied on constant-segment primers, yielded TCR alpha and TCR beta cDNA libraries carrying sample barcodes and UMIs. TCRdb reprocessed the 5' RACE reads via MiXCR and lists one record per CDR3 protein. The sample comprises about 390,000 distinct CDR3 sequences, about 15% of which are singletons, and 20% to 25% rests with the top ten. This clonotype has more than one count but fewer than ten. Antigen specificity is unknown. The CDR3 totals 14 residues. In germline, CDR1 is SGHDT, CDR2 YYEEEE. V shed 5 bases and J 6 bases; nucleotides not matched to a gene: 9. The source of this sequence is a man aged 18 to 29 who had mild COVID-19 (a few samples of this study predate the infection). Cell type and time point are not known. The sequenced material came from PBMCs or a T cell subset sorted from them (not recorded which). V is TRBV5-6 and J is TRBJ1-2; TRBD1 aligns across 8 bases. The CDR3 loop reads CASSWGQAVDGYTF. In DNA, the CDR3 is TGTGCCAGCAGTTGGGGACAGGCGGTAGATGGCTACACCTTC.